The T cell receptor (beta chain) under discussion was sequenced for a study of CD8+ T cells in alopecia areata. The treatment here: oral pan-JAK inhibitor, 5-10 mg twice daily. From alopecia areata patients, lesional scalp punch biopsies and peripheral blood were collected. Study findings and constraints: Many expanded lesional clones stayed in scalp and blood while on tofacitinib.

RNA extraction and reverse transcription yielded cDNA as sequencing template. The protocol was immunoSEQ multiplex PCR, while the TCRdb copy is restricted to in-frame clones and leaves out a portion. Among about 4,400 clones listed, 50% to 70% were seen once. The CDR3 covers 12 residues. The V and J ends lost 9 bases and 10 bases, in that order; junction bases with no gene match: 11. Germline values: CDR1 LNHDA, CDR2 SQIVND (reference sequence). Regarding this clone: Its antigen remains unidentified. In the same sample, other DNA sequences code for this CDR3.

The sequenced sample was skin, obtained at week 4, from a patient treated with tofacitinib. The receptor was isolated from a human donor with alopecia areata. The J gene is TRBJ1-1, the V gene TRBV19; TRBD1 aligns across 7 bases. DNA of the CDR3: TGTGCCAGCAGTCTCTGGGACAGTGGAGCTTTCTTT. It is translated as CASSLWDSGAFF.